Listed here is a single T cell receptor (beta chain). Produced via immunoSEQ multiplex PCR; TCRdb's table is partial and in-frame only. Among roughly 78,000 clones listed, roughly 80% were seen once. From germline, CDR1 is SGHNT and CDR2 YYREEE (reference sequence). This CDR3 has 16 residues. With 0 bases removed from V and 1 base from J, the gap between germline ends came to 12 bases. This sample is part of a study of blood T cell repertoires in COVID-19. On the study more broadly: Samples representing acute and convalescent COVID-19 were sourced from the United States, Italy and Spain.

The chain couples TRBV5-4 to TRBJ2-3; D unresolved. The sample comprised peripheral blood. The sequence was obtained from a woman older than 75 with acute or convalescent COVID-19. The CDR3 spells CASSLVQFSGTDTQYF. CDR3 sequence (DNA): TGTGCCAGCAGCTTGGTTCAGTTCTCCGGCACAGATACGCAGTATTTT.